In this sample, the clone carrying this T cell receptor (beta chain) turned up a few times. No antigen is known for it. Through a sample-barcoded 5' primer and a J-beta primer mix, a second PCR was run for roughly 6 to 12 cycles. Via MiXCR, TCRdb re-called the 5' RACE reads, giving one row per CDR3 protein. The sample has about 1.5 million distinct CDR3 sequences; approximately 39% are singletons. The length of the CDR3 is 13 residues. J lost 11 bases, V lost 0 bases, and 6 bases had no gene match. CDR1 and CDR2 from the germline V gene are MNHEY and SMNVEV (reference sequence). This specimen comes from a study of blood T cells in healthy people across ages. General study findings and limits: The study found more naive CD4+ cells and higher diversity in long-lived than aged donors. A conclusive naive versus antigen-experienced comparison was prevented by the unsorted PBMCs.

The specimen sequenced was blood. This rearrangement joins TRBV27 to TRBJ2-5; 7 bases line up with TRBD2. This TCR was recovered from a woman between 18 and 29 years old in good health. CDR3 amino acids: CASSLSGRAKQYF. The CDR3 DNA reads TGTGCCAGCAGTTTATCGGGGAGGGCTAAGCAGTACTTC.